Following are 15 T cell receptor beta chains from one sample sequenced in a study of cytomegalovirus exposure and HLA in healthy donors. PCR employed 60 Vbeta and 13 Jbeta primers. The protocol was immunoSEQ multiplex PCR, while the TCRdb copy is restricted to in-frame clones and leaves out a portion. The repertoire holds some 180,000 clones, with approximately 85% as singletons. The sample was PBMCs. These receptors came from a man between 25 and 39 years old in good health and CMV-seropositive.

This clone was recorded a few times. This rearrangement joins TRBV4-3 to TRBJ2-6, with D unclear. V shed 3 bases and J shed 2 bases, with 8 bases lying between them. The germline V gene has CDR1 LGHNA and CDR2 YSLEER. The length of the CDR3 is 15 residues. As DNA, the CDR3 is TGCGCCAGCAGCCATTACCAGGCTGGGGCCAACGTCCTGACTTTC. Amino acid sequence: CASSHYQAGANVLTF.

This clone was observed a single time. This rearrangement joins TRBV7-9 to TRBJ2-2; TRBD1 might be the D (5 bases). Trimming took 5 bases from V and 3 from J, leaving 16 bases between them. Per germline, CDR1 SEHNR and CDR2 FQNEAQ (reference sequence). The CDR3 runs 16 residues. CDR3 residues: CASSEVGVTYTGELFF. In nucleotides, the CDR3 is TGTGCCAGCAGCGAGGTAGGGGTAACGTACACCGGGGAGCTGTTTTTT.

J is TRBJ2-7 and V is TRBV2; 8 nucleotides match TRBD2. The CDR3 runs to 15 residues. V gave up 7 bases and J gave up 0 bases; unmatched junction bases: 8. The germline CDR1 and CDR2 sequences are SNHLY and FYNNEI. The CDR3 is CASKPVSGISYEQYF. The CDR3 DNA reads TGTGCCAGCAAACCGGTTAGCGGGATCTCCTACGAGCAGTACTTC. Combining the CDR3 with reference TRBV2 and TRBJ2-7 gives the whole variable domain EPEVTQTPSHQVTQMGQEVILRCVPISNHLYFYWYRQILGQKVEFLVSFYNNEISEKSEIFDDQFSVERPDGSNFTLKIRSTKLEDSAMYFCASKPVSGISYEQYFGPGTRLTVT.

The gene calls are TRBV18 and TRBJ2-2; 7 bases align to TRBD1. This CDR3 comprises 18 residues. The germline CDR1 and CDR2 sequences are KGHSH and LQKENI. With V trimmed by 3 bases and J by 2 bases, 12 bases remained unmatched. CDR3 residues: CASSPSIIGGANTGELFF. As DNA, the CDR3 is TGTGCCAGCTCACCGAGCATAATAGGGGGCGCAAACACCGGGGAGCTGTTTTTT. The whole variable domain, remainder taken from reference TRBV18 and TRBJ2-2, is NAGVMQNPRHLVRRRGQEARLRCSPMKGHSHVYWYRQLPEEGLKFMVYLQKENIIDESGMPKERFSAEFPKEGPSILRIQQVVRGDSAAYFCASSPSIIGGANTGELFFGEGSRLTVL.

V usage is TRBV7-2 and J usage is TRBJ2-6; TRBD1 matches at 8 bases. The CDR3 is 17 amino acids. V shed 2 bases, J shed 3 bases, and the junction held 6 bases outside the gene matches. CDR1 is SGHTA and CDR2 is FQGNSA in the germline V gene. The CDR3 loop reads CASSLSGGAGGANVLTF. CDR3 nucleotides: TGTGCCAGCAGCTTATCAGGGGGCGCGGGTGGGGCCAACGTCCTGACTTTC.

The CDR3 region is CASSPWSGLGTEAFF. As DNA, the CDR3 is TGTGCCAGCAGCCCCTGGAGCGGGTTGGGCACTGAAGCTTTCTTT. The chain couples TRBV14 to TRBJ1-1, with D uncertain. CDR3 length equals 15 residues. Germline CDR1 SGHDN, CDR2 FVKESK. Between the trimmed V and J ends, which lost 4 bases and 4 bases, there was a span of 16 bases.

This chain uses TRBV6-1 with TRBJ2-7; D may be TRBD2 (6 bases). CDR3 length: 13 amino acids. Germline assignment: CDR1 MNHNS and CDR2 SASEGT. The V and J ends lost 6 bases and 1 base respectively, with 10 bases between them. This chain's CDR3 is CASRLRESYEQYF. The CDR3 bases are TGTGCCAGCAGACTCCGGGAGTCCTACGAGCAGTACTTC.

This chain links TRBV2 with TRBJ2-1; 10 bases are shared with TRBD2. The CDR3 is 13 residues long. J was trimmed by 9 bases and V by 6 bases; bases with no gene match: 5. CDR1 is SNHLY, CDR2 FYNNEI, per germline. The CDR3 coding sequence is TGTGCCAGCAGATACGAGCGGGAGGGTGAGCAGTTCTTC. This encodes CASRYEREGEQFF.

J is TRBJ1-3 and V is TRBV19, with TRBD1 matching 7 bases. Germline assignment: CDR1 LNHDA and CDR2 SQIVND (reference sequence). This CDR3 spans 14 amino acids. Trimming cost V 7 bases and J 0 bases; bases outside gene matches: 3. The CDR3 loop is CASTQGTSGNTIYF. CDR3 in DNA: TGTGCCAGTACACAGGGGACCTCTGGAAACACCATATATTTT.

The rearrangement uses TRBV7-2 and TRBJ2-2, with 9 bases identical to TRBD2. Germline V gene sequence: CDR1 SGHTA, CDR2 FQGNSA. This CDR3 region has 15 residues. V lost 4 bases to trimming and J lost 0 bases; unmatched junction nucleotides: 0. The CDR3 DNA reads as TGTGCCAGCAGCTCTAGCGGGGCGAACACCGGGGAGCTGTTTTTT. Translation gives CASSSSGANTGELFF.

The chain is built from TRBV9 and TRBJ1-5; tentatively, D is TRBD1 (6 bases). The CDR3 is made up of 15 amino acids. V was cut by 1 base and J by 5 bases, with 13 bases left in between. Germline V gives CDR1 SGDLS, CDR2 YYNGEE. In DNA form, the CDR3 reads TGTGCCAGCAGCGTATACGGGACACCGGATCAGCCCCAGCATTTT. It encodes CASSVYGTPDQPQHF.

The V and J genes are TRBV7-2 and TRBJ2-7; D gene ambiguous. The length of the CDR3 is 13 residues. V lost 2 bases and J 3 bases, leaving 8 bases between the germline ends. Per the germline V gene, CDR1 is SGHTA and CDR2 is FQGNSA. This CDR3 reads CASSLTVIYEQYV. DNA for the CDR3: TGTGCCAGCAGCTTAACAGTCATCTACGAGCAGTACGTC.

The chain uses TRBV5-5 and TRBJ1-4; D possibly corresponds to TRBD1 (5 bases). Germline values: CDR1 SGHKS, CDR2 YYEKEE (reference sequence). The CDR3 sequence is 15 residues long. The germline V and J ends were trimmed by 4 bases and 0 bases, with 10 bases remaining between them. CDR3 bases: TGTGCCAGCAGCACCAGGGATGCAACTAATGAAAAACTGTTTTTT. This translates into CASSTRDATNEKLFF.

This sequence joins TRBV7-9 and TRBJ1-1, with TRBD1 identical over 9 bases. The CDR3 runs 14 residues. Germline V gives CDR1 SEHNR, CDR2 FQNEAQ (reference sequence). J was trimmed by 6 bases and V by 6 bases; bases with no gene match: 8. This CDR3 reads CASSLGQGRPEAFF. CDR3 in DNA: TGTGCCAGCAGTCTTGGACAGGGGAGACCTGAAGCTTTCTTT.

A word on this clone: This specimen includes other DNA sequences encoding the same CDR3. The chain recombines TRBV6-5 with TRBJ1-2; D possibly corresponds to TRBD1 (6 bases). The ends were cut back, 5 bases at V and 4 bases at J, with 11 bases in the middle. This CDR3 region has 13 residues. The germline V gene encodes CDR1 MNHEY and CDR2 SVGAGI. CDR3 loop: CASSPQGGYGYTF. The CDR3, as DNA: TGTGCCAGCAGTCCTCAAGGGGGCTATGGCTACACCTTC.